The rows below give T cell receptor beta chains drawn from one sample of a study of shared clonotypes between healthy human individuals. Produced via immunoSEQ multiplex PCR; TCRdb's table is partial and in-frame only. The sample holds about 680,000 clones, around 92% seen once. The sample consisted of naive CD8+ T cells sorted from blood. All receptors derive from a man aged 25-40 years in good health. Both conserved end residues are part of each CDR3. D genes are given only for firm matches. Not every row has a clone size; where given, it reads once, few, many or a size class.

clone_size,v_call,j_call,d_call,cdr3_aa,cdr3_nt
.,TRBV9,TRBJ1-5,.,CASRFRNAPLGKGELIYSNQPQHF,TGTGCCAGCAGATTTAGGAATGCCCCACTGGGAAAGGGAGAGCTGATCTATAGCAATCAGCCCCAGCATTTT
.,TRBV27,TRBJ2-2,.,CASSLFWSSTNTGELFF,TGTGCCAGCAGTTTATTCTGGTCTAGCACAAACACCGGGGAGCTGTTTTTT
.,TRBV28,TRBJ2-7,.,CASSSRPEGQYF,TGTGCCAGCAGTTCCAGGCCTGAAGGGCAGTACTTC
few,TRBV11-2,TRBJ1-2,TRBD1,CASSARTGDGYTF,TGTGCCAGCAGCGCCCGGACAGGGGATGGCTACACCTTC
.,TRBV6-1,TRBJ1-5,.,CASSEHRDQPQHF,TGTGCCAGCAGTGAACACAGGGATCAGCCCCAGCATTTT
.,TRBV7-9,TRBJ1-1,.,CASSSRETQNTEAFF,TGTGCCAGCAGCTCCCGCGAAACCCAGAACACTGAAGCTTTCTTT
.,TRBV28,TRBJ1-5,.,CASSLAGDQPQHF,TGTGCCAGCAGTTTGGCGGGGGATCAGCCCCAGCATTTT
.,TRBV4-3,TRBJ2-7,TRBD1,CASSQDATGILYEQYF,TGCGCCAGCAGCCAAGATGCGACAGGGATTCTCTACGAGCAGTACTTC
.,TRBV7-2,TRBJ2-7,TRBD2,CASSLPGGIYEQYF,TGTGCCAGCAGCTTACCGGGAGGAATCTACGAGCAGTACTTC
.,TRBV29-1,TRBJ2-5,.,CSVETGTGYETQYF,TGCAGCGTTGAAACAGGGACCGGTTACGAGACCCAGTACTTC
.,TRBV5-5,TRBJ2-1,.,CASSFGAYNEQFF,TGTGCCAGCAGCTTTGGGGCCTACAATGAGCAGTTCTTC